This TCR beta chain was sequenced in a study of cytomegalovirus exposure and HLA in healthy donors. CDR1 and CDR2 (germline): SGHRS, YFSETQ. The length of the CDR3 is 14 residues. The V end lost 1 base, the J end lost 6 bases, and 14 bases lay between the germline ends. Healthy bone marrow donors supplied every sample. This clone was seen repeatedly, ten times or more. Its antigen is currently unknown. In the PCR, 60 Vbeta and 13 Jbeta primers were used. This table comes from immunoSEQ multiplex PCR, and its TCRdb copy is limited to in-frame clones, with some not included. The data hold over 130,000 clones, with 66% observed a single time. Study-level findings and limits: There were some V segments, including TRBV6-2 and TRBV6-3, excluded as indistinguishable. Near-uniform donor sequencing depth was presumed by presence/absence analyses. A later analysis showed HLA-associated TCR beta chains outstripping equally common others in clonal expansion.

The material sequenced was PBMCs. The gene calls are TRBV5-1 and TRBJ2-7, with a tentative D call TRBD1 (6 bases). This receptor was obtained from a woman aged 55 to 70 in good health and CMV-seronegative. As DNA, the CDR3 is TGCGCCAGCAGCTTGAGTCAGGGGCGTCGCGAGCAGTACTTC. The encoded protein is CASSLSQGRREQYF.